This is a list of T cell receptor beta chains from one sample in a study of OX40 agonist ivuxolimab in advanced cancers. Using immunoSEQ multiplex PCR, the repertoire was profiled, and TCRdb retains in-frame clones only, with some absent. The sample lists 70,000 or so clones; about 85% were seen once. The sample was CD4+ or CD8+ T cells sorted from blood, taken in a trial of the OX40 agonist ivuxolimab. The source of these receptors is an adult with an advanced solid tumor such as melanoma, head and neck, liver or kidney cancer. Each CDR3 is given with its conserved first and last residue. A D gene is named only where the DNA matches it firmly. The size entry is marked missing in some rows and otherwise reads once, few, many or a size class.

size | length | J | V | D | CDR3 | DNA
few | 13 | TRBJ2-4 | TRBV7-2 | . | CASSFQGGNIQYF | TGTGCCAGCAGCTTCCAGGGAGGCAACATTCAGTACTTC
. | 14 | TRBJ2-3 | TRBV18 | TRBD1 | CASSQDRSTDTQYF | TGTGCCAGCTCACAGGACAGGAGCACAGATACGCAGTATTTT
. | 15 | TRBJ2-7 | TRBV6-5 | . | CASSYSTQSSYEQYF | TGTGCCAGCAGTTACTCGACACAGAGCTCCTACGAGCAGTACTTC
. | 18 | TRBJ2-1 | TRBV18 | . | CASSPGQGIRGPYNEQFF | TGTGCCAGCTCACCAGGCCAGGGAATCAGGGGACCCTACAATGAGCAGTTCTTC
medium-sized | 13 | TRBJ2-7 | TRBV5-4 | . | CASSLAGIYEQYF | TGTGCCAGCAGCTTGGCCGGGATTTATGAGCAGTACTTC
. | 13 | TRBJ2-3 | TRBV5-4 | . | CASSLTDTDTQYF | TGTGCCAGCAGCTTGACAGACACAGATACGCAGTATTTT
. | 14 | TRBJ2-7 | TRBV5-4 | TRBD2 | CASSWRGGRYEQYF | TGTGCCAGCAGCTGGCGGGGGGGCCGCTACGAGCAGTACTTC
. | 15 | TRBJ2-1 | TRBV7-3 | TRBD2 | CASSLRTSDLDEQFF | TGTGCCAGCAGCTTGAGGACTAGCGATTTGGATGAGCAGTTCTTC
. | 14 | TRBJ2-1 | TRBV18 | . | CASSPTGSYNEQFF | TGTGCCAGCTCACCAACAGGGTCCTACAATGAGCAGTTCTTC
. | 14 | TRBJ2-7 | TRBV5-4 | TRBD2 | CASRPTSGRNEQYF | TGTGCCAGCAGGCCAACTAGCGGGAGGAACGAGCAGTACTTC
. | 13 | TRBJ2-1 | TRBV6-5 | . | CASSSGTIQEQFF | TGTGCCAGCAGTTCTGGGACAATACAGGAGCAGTTCTTC
. | 13 | TRBJ2-1 | TRBV6-1 | . | CASSEGIGVMQFF | TGTGCCAGCAGTGAAGGGATAGGGGTAATGCAGTTCTTC
. | 11 | TRBJ1-2 | TRBV30 | TRBD1 | CAWSLQGKYTF | TGTGCCTGGAGCCTACAGGGGAAATACACCTTC
once | 17 | TRBJ2-2 | TRBV30 | TRBD1 | CAWTPHLTGGASGELFF | TGTGCCTGGACCCCACACTTGACAGGGGGCGCCTCCGGGGAGCTGTTTTTT
. | 15 | TRBJ2-5 | TRBV14 | TRBD2 | CASSQDTSGVGTQYF | TGTGCCAGCAGCCAAGATACTAGCGGGGTCGGGACCCAGTACTTC
once | 16 | TRBJ2-3 | TRBV7-9 | TRBD1 | CASSRAGTGDTDTQYF | TGTGCCAGCAGTCGTGCCGGGACAGGGGACACAGATACGCAGTATTTT